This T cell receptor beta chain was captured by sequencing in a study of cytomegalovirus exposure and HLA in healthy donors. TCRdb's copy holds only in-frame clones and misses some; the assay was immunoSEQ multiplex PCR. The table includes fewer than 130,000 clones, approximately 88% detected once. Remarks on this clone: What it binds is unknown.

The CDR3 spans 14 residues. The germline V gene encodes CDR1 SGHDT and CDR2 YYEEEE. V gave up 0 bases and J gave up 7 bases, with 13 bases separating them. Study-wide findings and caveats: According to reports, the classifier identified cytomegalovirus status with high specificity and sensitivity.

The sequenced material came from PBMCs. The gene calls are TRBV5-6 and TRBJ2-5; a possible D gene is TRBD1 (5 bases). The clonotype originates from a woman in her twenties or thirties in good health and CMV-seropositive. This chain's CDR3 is CASSLVGASGTQYF. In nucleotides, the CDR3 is TGTGCCAGCAGCTTGGTAGGGGCTTCGGGGACCCAGTACTTC.